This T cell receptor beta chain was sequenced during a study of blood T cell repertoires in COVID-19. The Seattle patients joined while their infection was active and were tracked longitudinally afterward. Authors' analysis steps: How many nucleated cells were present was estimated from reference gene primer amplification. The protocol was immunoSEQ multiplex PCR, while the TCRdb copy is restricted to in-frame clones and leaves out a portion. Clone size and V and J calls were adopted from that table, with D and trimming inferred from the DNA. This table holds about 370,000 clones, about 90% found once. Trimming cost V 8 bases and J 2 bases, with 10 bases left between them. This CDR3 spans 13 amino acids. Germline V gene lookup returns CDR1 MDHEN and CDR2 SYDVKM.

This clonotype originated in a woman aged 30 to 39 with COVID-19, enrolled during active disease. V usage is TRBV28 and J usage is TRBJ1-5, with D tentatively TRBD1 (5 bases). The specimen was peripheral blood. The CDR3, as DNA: TGTGCCAGCTTCGGGGGAGGCAATCAGCCCCAGCATTTT. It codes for CASFGGGNQPQHF.